This T cell receptor (beta chain) was documented in a study of OX40 agonist ivuxolimab in advanced cancers. At the level of the study: The dose-escalation cohort had hepatocellular carcinoma, melanoma, renal cell or head and neck cancer.

Broader study findings: CD8+ T cells showed, on average, more clonal expansion than CD4+ cells.

The method was immunoSEQ multiplex PCR; TCRdb's version includes in-frame clones alone and lacks a portion of them. Here the sample spans about 50,000 clones, approximately 80% being singletons. With regard to this clone: Its antigen remains unknown. A read error is likely, as this CDR3 ends without the conserved phenylalanine or tryptophan.

The germline V gene encodes CDR1 MNHNS and CDR2 SASEGT. V was pared by 6 bases and J by 5 bases, with 16 bases between. The CDR3 has 14 amino acids. This sequence originates from an adult with an advanced solid tumor such as melanoma, head and neck, liver or kidney cancer. The specimen comprised CD4+ or CD8+ T cells sorted from blood, sampled in a trial of the OX40 agonist ivuxolimab. This chain connects TRBV6-1 to TRBJ1-1; possibly TRBD1 for D (5 bases). In nucleotides, the CDR3 is TGTGCCAGCAGACGGCTCCCTCAGGGAACTGAAGCTTTCTCT. It codes for CASRRLPQGTEAFS.